Detailed here is one T cell receptor (beta chain). Its antigen is currently unknown. In germline, CDR1 is LNHNV, CDR2 YYDKDF (reference sequence). Trimming stripped 1 base from V and 8 bases from J, with 12 bases between. The CDR3 totals 14 residues. The source of the sample is a study of identical twins. Overall study findings and caveats: The study found that models underestimated out-of-frame TCR alpha sharing in monozygotic twins. Cross-sectional statistics, not tracking of the same donors, supported the conclusions. The study found weaker excess twin sharing in beta out-of-frame sequences.

Unique molecular identifiers were present on the cDNA, and a universal primer site came from template switching. Using its own MiXCR run on the 5' RACE reads, TCRdb lists one record per CDR3 protein. The sample includes nearly 250,000 distinct CDR3 sequences, about 7.3% seen only once; the top ten take 3% to 4.5%. The sample was also reused in another study, on yellow fever vaccine responses in identical twins.

The source of this sequence is a woman under 30 in good health. Input material: memory (CD45RO+) T cells sorted from blood. The chain recombines TRBV15 with TRBJ2-1, with D perhaps matching TRBD1 or TRBD2 (5 bases each). This CDR3 is CATSRVGVVDEQFF. Written as DNA, the CDR3 is TGTGCCACCAGCAGAGTGGGGGTCGTGGATGAGCAGTTCTTC.